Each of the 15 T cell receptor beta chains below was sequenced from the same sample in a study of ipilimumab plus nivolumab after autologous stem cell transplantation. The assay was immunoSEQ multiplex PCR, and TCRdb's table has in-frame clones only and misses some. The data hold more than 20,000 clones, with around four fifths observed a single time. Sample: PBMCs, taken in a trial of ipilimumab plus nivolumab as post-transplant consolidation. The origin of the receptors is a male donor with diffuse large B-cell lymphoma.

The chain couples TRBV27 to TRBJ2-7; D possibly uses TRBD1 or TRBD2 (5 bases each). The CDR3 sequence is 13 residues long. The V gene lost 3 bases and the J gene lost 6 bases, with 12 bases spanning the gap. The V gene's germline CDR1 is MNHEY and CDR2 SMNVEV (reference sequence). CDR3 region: CASSFITGGEQYF. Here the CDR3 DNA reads TGTGCCAGCAGTTTCATAACAGGAGGCGAGCAGTACTTC.

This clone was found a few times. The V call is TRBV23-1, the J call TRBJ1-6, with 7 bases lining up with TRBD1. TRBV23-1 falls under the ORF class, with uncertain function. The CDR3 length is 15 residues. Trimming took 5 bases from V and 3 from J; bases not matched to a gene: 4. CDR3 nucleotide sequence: TGCGCCAGCAGTTACCGGGACAGCTATAATTCACCCCTCCACTTT. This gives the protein CASSYRDSYNSPLHF.

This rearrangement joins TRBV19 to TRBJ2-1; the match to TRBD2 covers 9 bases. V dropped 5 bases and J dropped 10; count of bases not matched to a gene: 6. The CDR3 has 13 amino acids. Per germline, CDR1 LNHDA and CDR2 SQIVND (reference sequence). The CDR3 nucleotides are TGTGCCAGTAGTTCCCAAGCGGGGGGAGAGCAGTTCTTC. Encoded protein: CASSSQAGGEQFF.

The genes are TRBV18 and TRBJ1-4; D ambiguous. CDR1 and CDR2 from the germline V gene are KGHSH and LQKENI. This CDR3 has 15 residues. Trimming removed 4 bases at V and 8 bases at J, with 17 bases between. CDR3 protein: CASSLEDPGWEKLFF. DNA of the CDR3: TGTGCCAGCTCACTAGAGGACCCAGGATGGGAAAAACTGTTTTTT.

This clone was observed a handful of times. The CDR3 region has the DNA TGTGCCTGGAGTCGAGGAGGGGGGGTCTTCGGTCCTGGGGCCAACGTCCTGACTTTC. The encoded protein is CAWSRGGGVFGPGANVLTF. The rearrangement joins TRBV30 to TRBJ2-6; perhaps TRBD2 as D (7 bases). Trimming pared 2 bases from V and 2 bases from J, leaving 22 bases between. The CDR3 contains 19 residues. Germline V lookup: CDR1 GTSNPN, CDR2 SVGIG (reference sequence).

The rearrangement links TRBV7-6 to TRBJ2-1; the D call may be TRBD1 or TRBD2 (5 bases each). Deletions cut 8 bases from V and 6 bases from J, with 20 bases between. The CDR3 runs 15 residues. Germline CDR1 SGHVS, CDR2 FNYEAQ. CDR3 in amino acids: CASDNGARDGNEQFF. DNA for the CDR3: TGTGCCAGCGACAACGGCGCCAGGGACGGCAATGAGCAGTTCTTC.

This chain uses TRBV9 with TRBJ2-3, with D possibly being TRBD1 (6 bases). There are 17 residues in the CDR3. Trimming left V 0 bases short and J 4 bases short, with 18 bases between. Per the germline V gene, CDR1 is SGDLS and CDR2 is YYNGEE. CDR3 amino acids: CASSVEGLGQKADTQYF. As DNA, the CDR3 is TGTGCCAGCAGCGTAGAGGGCCTCGGACAGAAGGCAGATACGCAGTATTTT.

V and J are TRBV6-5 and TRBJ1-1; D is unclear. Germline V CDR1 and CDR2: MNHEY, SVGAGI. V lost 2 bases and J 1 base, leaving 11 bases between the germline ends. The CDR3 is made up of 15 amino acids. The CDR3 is CASSYNRLRNTEAFF. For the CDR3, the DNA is TGTGCCAGCAGTTACAACAGACTTAGGAACACTGAAGCTTTCTTT.

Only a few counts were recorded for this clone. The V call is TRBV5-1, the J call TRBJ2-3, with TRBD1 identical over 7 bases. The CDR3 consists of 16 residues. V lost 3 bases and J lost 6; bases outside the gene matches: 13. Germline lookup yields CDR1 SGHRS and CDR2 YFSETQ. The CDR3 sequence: CASSYGQTGLADTQYF. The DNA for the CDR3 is TGCGCCAGCAGCTACGGACAGACAGGGCTCGCGGATACGCAGTATTTT.

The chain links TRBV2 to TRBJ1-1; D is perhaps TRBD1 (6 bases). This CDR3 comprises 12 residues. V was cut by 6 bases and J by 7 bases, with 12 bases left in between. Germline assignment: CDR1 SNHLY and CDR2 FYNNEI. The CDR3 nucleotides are TGTGCCAGCAGAAAGGGGGGGAATGAAGCTTTCTTT. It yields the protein CASRKGGNEAFF.

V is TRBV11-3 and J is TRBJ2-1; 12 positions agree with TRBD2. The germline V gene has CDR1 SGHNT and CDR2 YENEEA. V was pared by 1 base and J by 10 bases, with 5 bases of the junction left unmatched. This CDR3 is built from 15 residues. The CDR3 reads CASSLGLAGAPEQFF. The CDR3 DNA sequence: TGTGCCAGCAGCTTAGGACTAGCGGGAGCTCCCGAGCAGTTCTTC.

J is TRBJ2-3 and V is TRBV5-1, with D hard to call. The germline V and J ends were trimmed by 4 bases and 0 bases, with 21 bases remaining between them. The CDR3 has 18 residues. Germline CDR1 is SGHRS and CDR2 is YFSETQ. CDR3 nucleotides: TGCGCCAGCAGCGTCCGGGTGAGGCATCCCGGCAGCACAGATACGCAGTATTTT. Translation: CASSVRVRHPGSTDTQYF.

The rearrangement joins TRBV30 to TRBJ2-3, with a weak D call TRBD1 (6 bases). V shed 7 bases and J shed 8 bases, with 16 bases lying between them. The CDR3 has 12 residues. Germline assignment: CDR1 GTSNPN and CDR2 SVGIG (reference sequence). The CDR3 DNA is TGTGCCTCAGGGCAGGGGACCGGTACGCAGTATTTT. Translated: CASGQGTGTQYF.

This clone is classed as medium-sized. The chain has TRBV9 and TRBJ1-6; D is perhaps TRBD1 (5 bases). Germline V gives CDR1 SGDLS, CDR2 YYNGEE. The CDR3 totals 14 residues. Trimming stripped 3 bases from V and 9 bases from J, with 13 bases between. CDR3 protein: CASSGGGSSSPLHF. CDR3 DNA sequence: TGTGCCAGCAGCGGGGGGGGTAGTAGTTCACCCCTCCACTTT. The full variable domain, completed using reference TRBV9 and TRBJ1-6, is DSGVTQTPKHLITATGQRVTLRCSPRSGDLSVYWYQQSLDQGLQFLIQYYNGEERAKGNILERFSAQQFPDLHSELNLSSLELGDSALYFCASSGGGSSSPLHFGNGTRLTVT.

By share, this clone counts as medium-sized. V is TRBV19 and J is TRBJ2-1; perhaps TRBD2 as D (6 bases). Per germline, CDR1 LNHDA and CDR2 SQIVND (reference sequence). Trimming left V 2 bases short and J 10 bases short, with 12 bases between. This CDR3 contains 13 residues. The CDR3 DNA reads TGTGCCAGTAGTATATTGGCGGGGAGGGAGCAGTTCTTC. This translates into CASSILAGREQFF.